The 14 T cell receptor beta chains given below trace back to one sample, sequenced in a study of T cells expressing NK-cell markers. Reanalyzing the 5' RACE reads, TCRdb keeps one entry per CDR3 protein, without DNA. The sample yields about 460,000 distinct CDR3 sequences, of which the top ten take up approximately 1.5%. Sequencing used blood T cells: a sorted CD56 or NKG2C T cell subset, CD4+ or CD8+ T cells, or bulk PBMC T cells (not recorded which). The source of these receptors is a woman between 50 and 59 years old in good health.

This chain joins TRBV4-1 and TRBJ2-5; TCRdb's D call, TRBD2, is unchecked because there is no DNA. Germline-derived CDR1 and CDR2 are MGHRA and YSYEKL. The CDR3 is made up of 16 amino acids. Here the CDR3 reads CASSQGLAGGWETQYF.

The chain has TRBV19 and TRBJ2-2; TCRdb proposes TRBD2, but this gene call is untestable without DNA. CDR3 length: 19 amino acids. Germline CDR1 LNHDA, CDR2 SQIVND (reference sequence). The CDR3 protein is CASSMWVGIAESRTGELFF.

V is TRBV28 and J is TRBJ2-2; the TCRdb D gene call, TRBD2, has no DNA to confirm it. Germline CDR1 reads MDHEN; CDR2 reads SYDVKM. This CDR3 region has 15 residues. This CDR3 reads CASTPSSGRAGELFF.

CDR3 sequence: CASTRTGDLLNTEAFF. The V and J genes are TRBV6-1 and TRBJ1-1; TCRdb returns TRBD1, unconfirmable since there is no DNA. This CDR3 spans 16 amino acids. The germline V gene has CDR1 MNHNS and CDR2 SASEGT.

The chain employs TRBV5-1 and TRBJ2-6. Per germline, CDR1 SGHRS and CDR2 YFSETQ. CDR3 length equals 16 residues. The chain's CDR3 is CASSFGHSSGANVLTF.

The chain joins TRBV20-1 to TRBJ2-2; TCRdb gives TRBD2 as the D gene, but with no DNA this cannot be confirmed. The CDR3 sequence is 17 residues long. In germline, CDR1 is DFQATT, CDR2 SNEGSKA (reference sequence). CDR3 region: CSARGLAAIPNTGELFF.

The genes are TRBV29-1 and TRBJ2-1. The germline V gene encodes CDR1 SQVTM and CDR2 ANQGSEA. This CDR3 region has 13 residues. The CDR3 loop reads CSVESRLVNEQFF.

The rearrangement links TRBV29-1 to TRBJ1-2; TCRdb's assignment of TRBD1 cannot be checked, as there is no DNA. Germline V gives CDR1 SQVTM, CDR2 ANQGSEA. CDR3 length equals 15 residues. CDR3 amino acids: CSVRQGINSLDGYTF. The full variable domain, in which reference TRBV29-1 and TRBJ1-2 provide the parts outside the CDR3, is SAVISQKPSRDICQRGTSLTIQCQVDSQVTMMFWYRQQPGQSLTLIATANQGSEATYESGFVIDKFPISRPNLTFSTLTVSNMSPEDSSIYLCSVRQGINSLDGYTFGSGTRLTVV.

CDR3: CASSLPGVMNTEAFF. The chain combines TRBV7-8 with TRBJ1-1; TCRdb lists TRBD1, though no DNA is available to test this call. This CDR3 region has 15 residues. Germline CDR1 SGHVS, CDR2 FQNEAQ.

The rearrangement links TRBV9 to TRBJ1-4. This CDR3 spans 15 amino acids. The germline CDR1 and CDR2 sequences are SGDLS and YYNGEE. The CDR3 region is CASSVATGTNEKLFF.

The V call is TRBV11-2, the J call TRBJ2-7; TCRdb proposes TRBD1, but this gene call is untestable without DNA. CDR1 and CDR2 (germline): SGHAT, FQNNGV. CDR3 length equals 15 residues. The CDR3 loop reads CASSLGSGVPYEQYF. The variable domain in full, completed from reference TRBV11-2 and TRBJ2-7, reads EAGVAQSPRYKIIEKRQSVAFWCNPISGHATLYWYQQILGQGPKLLIQFQNNGVVDDSQLPKDRFSAERLKGVDSTLKIQPAKLEDSAVYLCASSLGSGVPYEQYFGPGTRLTVT.

This chain links TRBV12-3 or TRBV12-4 with TRBJ2-7; lacking DNA, the TRBD2 call made by TCRdb goes unchecked. The CDR3 spans 14 residues. The CDR3 protein is CASSLPTMEGEQYF.

J is TRBJ1-1 and V is TRBV19; TCRdb designates TRBD1, a call that cannot be tested without DNA. Germline V lookup: CDR1 LNHDA, CDR2 SQIVND (reference sequence). The CDR3 covers 15 residues. This chain's CDR3 is CASSRPGRMNTEAFF. The whole variable domain, filled in from reference TRBV19 and TRBJ1-1, reads DGGITQSPKYLFRKEGQNVTLSCEQNLNHDAMYWYRQDPGQGLRLIYYSQIVNDFQKGDIAEGYSVSREKKESFPLTVTSAQKNPTAFYLCASSRPGRMNTEAFFGQGTRLTVV.

V is TRBV12-3 or TRBV12-4 and J is TRBJ1-1. This CDR3 contains 15 residues. The CDR3 spells CASTQKYRGYTEAFF.